The 4 T cell receptor beta chains below were found in one sample sequenced in a study of T cell repertoires in cytomegalovirus infection. One entry per CDR3 protein results from TCRdb running MiXCR on the reads. The profile shows 500,000 to 600,000 distinct CDR3 sequences, about 15% of them singletons. Sequenced input: CD8+ T cells from PBMCs. The receptors were gathered from a human donor in good health (CMV status not recorded). Some clones in this sample may be carry-over from other donors' samples.

In its sample, this clonotype was seen many times. This sequence joins TRBV20-1 and TRBJ2-1; 11 nucleotides agree with TRBD2. The V gene's germline CDR1 is DFQATT and CDR2 SNEGSKA (reference sequence). The CDR3 has 16 residues. The V gene end was trimmed by 5 bases and the J gene end by 5 bases; junction bases not matched to a gene: 11. CDR3 coding DNA: TGCAGTGCTTGGCTTTCCCTAGCGGGAGGTGACAATGAGCAGTTCTTC. It is translated as CSAWLSLAGGDNEQFF.

This clonotype has a single count. The CDR3 carries no conserved terminal phenylalanine or tryptophan, so it likely arises from a read error. The rearrangement links TRBV20-1 to TRBJ2-7; the D gene could be TRBD1 or TRBD2 (5 bases each). Germline loops: CDR1 DFQATT, CDR2 SNEGSKA (reference sequence). The CDR3 consists of 14 residues. The V end lost 0 bases, the J end lost 0 bases, and 9 bases lay between the germline ends. DNA of the CDR3: TGCAGTGCTAGAGATCGGGACGCCTCCTACGAGCAGTACTTA. Encoded protein: CSARDRDASYEQYL.

This clonotype was seen at least ten times. The V call is TRBV11-2, the J call TRBJ2-7; 12 bases agree with TRBD2. CDR1 and CDR2 (germline): SGHAT, FQNNGV. The J segment lost 5 bases and the V segment lost 6 bases, leaving 14 bases of the junction unmatched. The CDR3 sequence is 17 residues long. CDR3 residues: CASSSTTWTSGMHEQYF. In DNA, the CDR3 is TGTGCCAGCAGTTCCACAACGTGGACTAGCGGGATGCACGAGCAGTACTTC.

This clonotype was seen at least ten times. The rearrangement joins TRBV28 to TRBJ2-7, with 7 bases fitting TRBD1. Germline assignment: CDR1 MDHEN and CDR2 SYDVKM. V was clipped by 4 bases and J by 3 bases; unmatched bases: 9. The CDR3 is 15 amino acids. The CDR3 DNA follows: TGTGCCAGCAGTTCCTACAGGGGTTGGTACTACGAGCAGTACTTC. Protein: CASSSYRGWYYEQYF.